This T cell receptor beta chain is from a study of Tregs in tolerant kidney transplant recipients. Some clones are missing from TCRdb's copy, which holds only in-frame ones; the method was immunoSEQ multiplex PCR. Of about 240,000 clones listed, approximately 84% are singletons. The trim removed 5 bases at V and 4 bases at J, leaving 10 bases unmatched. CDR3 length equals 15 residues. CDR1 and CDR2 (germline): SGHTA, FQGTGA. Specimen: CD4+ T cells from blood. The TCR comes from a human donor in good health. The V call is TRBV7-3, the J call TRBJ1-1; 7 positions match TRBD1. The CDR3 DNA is TGTGCCAGCAGCCCTCAGGGGGGGGCGATCACTGAAGCTTTCTTT. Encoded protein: CASSPQGGAITEAFF.